The 22 T cell receptor beta chains below were found in one sample sequenced in a study of blood T cell repertoires in COVID-19. Libraries were prepared by immunoSEQ multiplex PCR; TCRdb keeps only in-frame clonotypes and omits some of them. The sample includes fewer than 70,000 clones, roughly 90% of them seen just once. Material for sequencing was peripheral blood. The receptors were gathered from a woman older than 75 with active COVID-19.

This clone has more than one count but fewer than ten. The gene calls are TRBV19 and TRBJ1-1; tentative D call: TRBD1 (5 bases). This CDR3 is 14 amino acids long. CDR1 LNHDA and CDR2 SQIVND come from the germline V gene (reference sequence). The germline V and J ends were trimmed by 8 bases and 1 base, with 14 bases remaining between them. The CDR3 sequence: CASRSGVWNTEAFF. The DNA for the CDR3 is TGTGCCAGTCGATCGGGGGTTTGGAACACTGAAGCTTTCTTT.

The chain links TRBV15 to TRBJ2-7, with D possibly being TRBD2 (5 bases). Germline-derived CDR1 and CDR2 are LNHNV and YYDKDF (reference sequence). V lost 0 bases and J lost 5, with 17 bases in between. This CDR3 has 16 residues. CDR3: CATSRDPLRGADEQYF. The CDR3 region has the DNA TGTGCCACCAGCAGAGACCCCCTCCGGGGAGCCGACGAGCAGTACTTC. Filled out from reference TRBV15 and TRBJ2-7, the complete variable domain reads DAMVIQNPRYQVTQFGKPVTLSCSQTLNHNVMYWYQQKSSQAPKLLFHYYDKDFNNEADTPDNFQSRRPNTSFCFLDIRSPGLGDTAMYLCATSRDPLRGADEQYFGPGTRLTVT.

The chain has TRBV29-1 and TRBJ2-3, with D tentatively TRBD1 (6 bases). Between the trimmed V and J ends, which lost 3 bases and 0 bases, there was a span of 13 bases. This CDR3 contains 15 residues. Germline CDR1 and CDR2: SQVTM and ANQGSEA. The CDR3 DNA sequence: TGCAGCGTTGATCCGTCAGGGGATAGCACAGATACGCAGTATTTT. Its protein product is CSVDPSGDSTDTQYF.

This clone was observed a few times. V is TRBV2 and J is TRBJ2-3; 10 positions match TRBD2. Germline CDR1 and CDR2: SNHLY and FYNNEI. The CDR3 is 16 residues long. V shed 2 bases and J 2 bases; nucleotides not matched to a gene: 4. DNA of the CDR3: TGTGCCAGCAGTGAATTAGCGGGGGGCCTCACAGATACGCAGTATTTT. This encodes CASSELAGGLTDTQYF.

The chain carries TRBV27 and TRBJ2-5; D is possibly TRBD1 (5 bases). This CDR3 is built from 15 residues. V was trimmed by 3 bases and J by 5 bases, leaving 16 bases between them. The V gene's germline CDR1 is MNHEY and CDR2 SMNVEV (reference sequence). CDR3 nucleotides: TGTGCCAGCAGTTTTAATGGGGCGCGGTATGAGACCCAGTACTTC. Amino acid sequence: CASSFNGARYETQYF.

CDR3 sequence reads: CASSLTGGTLTGELFF. The CDR3, as DNA: TGCGCCAGCAGCTTGACGGGGGGGACCCTTACCGGGGAGCTGTTTTTT. The J gene is TRBJ2-2, the V gene TRBV5-1; 8 nucleotides agree with TRBD2. The CDR3 spans 16 residues. J lost 5 bases, V lost 1 base, and 7 bases had no gene match. The germline CDR1 and CDR2 sequences are SGHRS and YFSETQ.

J is TRBJ2-2 and V is TRBV10-3; a weak D match, TRBD2 (5 bases). Per the germline V gene, CDR1 is ENHRY and CDR2 is SYGVKD. The CDR3 covers 13 residues. Trimming pared 7 bases from V and 2 bases from J, leaving 8 bases between. CDR3 sequence reads: CAINGGNTGELFF. In DNA form, the CDR3 reads TGTGCCATCAATGGAGGAAACACCGGGGAGCTGTTTTTT.

The chain combines TRBV27 with TRBJ2-3; 8 bases agree with TRBD2. Trimming took 4 bases from V and 2 from J; bases not matched to a gene: 11. The germline V gene has CDR1 MNHEY and CDR2 SMNVEV (reference sequence). This CDR3 contains 17 residues. The CDR3 protein is CASSSSSGGGFTDTQYF. DNA for the CDR3: TGTGCCAGCAGTTCCTCCTCCGGGGGGGGGTTCACAGATACGCAGTATTTT.

The CDR3 spells CASSSQGLRGLNTEAFF. The CDR3 DNA follows: TGTGCCAGCAGTTCCCAGGGTTTGAGGGGGCTGAACACTGAAGCTTTCTTT. The genes are TRBV27 and TRBJ1-1, with 7 bases identical to TRBD1. There are 17 residues in the CDR3. The V gene's germline CDR1 is MNHEY and CDR2 SMNVEV (reference sequence). The ends lost 4 bases at V and 0 bases at J; junction bases unmatched: 11.

This clone has a handful of counts. V usage is TRBV28 and J usage is TRBJ2-7, with TRBD1 as a possible D gene (6 bases). There are 14 residues in the CDR3. V gave up 6 bases and J gave up 6 bases, with 18 bases separating them. Germline V gives CDR1 MDHEN, CDR2 SYDVKM. The CDR3: CASRGAPPRGEQYV. CDR3 sequence (DNA): TGTGCCAGCAGGGGGGCCCCACCTCGGGGCGAGCAGTACGTC.

V and J are TRBV4-1 and TRBJ1-2; 7 bases fit TRBD1. The trim removed 4 bases at V and 2 bases at J, leaving 7 bases unmatched. Germline values: CDR1 MGHRA, CDR2 YSYEKL. The CDR3 has 15 amino acids. The CDR3 is CASSRNSGQNYGYTF. In DNA form, the CDR3 reads TGCGCCAGCAGCCGAAACTCGGGACAGAACTATGGCTACACCTTC.

The rearrangement links TRBV12-3 or TRBV12-4 to TRBJ1-6; D is possibly TRBD1 (5 bases). The CDR3 has 13 amino acids. V lost 7 bases and J 6 bases, leaving 10 bases between the germline ends. The CDR3 here is CASKGQINSPLHF. The DNA for the CDR3 is TGTGCCAGCAAGGGGCAGATTAATTCACCCCTCCACTTT.

This chain uses TRBV9 with TRBJ1-2; tentative D call: TRBD1 (5 bases). The length of the CDR3 is 18 residues. Germline CDR1 SGDLS, CDR2 YYNGEE. V was cut by 2 bases and J by 0 bases, with 20 bases left in between. CDR3 sequence: CASSVDGGVQGANYGYTF. The CDR3 DNA sequence: TGTGCCAGCAGCGTTGACGGGGGGGTTCAGGGCGCTAACTATGGCTACACCTTC.

This chain's CDR3 is CASSPGQDMAPLHF. As DNA, the CDR3 is TGCGCCAGCAGCCCGGGACAGGACATGGCACCCCTCCACTTT. The chain has TRBV5-1 and TRBJ1-6, with TRBD1 identical over 8 bases. The CDR3 spans 14 residues. The germline V gene encodes CDR1 SGHRS and CDR2 YFSETQ. Unmatched junction bases numbered 8, after V lost 4 bases and J lost 11 bases.

The chain carries TRBV6-5 and TRBJ2-3; TRBD2 matches 14 bases. In germline, CDR1 is MNHEY, CDR2 SVGAGI. CDR3 length: 15 residues. The V and J ends lost 4 bases and 4 bases, in that order; junction bases with no gene match: 1. CDR3 DNA sequence: TGTGCCAGCAGTTCGGGACTAGCGGGAGCAGATACGCAGTATTTT. Residues: CASSSGLAGADTQYF.

The V call is TRBV2, the J call TRBJ2-2; 9 bases are a match to TRBD2. Losses at the gene ends were 3 bases for V and 0 bases for J; bases not matched to a gene: 14. The germline CDR1 and CDR2 sequences are SNHLY and FYNNEI. CDR3 length: 20 residues. The CDR3 DNA is TGTGCCAGCAGTGAGGAGAGCGGGGGGACACGGTTCGCGAACACCGGGGAGCTGTTTTTT. It is translated as CASSEESGGTRFANTGELFF.

The gene calls are TRBV27 and TRBJ2-5; D gene uncertain. The CDR3 has 13 amino acids. Looked up from germline, CDR1 is MNHEY and CDR2 is SMNVEV (reference sequence). V lost 8 bases and J 0 bases, leaving 10 bases between the germline ends. The CDR3 bases are TGTGCCAGCGCTATGGGCTACCAAGAGACCCAGTACTTC. This codes for CASAMGYQETQYF.

The CDR3 spells CAWENGQGNTEAFF. CDR3 DNA: TGTGCCTGGGAAAATGGACAGGGGAACACTGAAGCTTTCTTT. The chain is built from TRBV30 and TRBJ1-1, with TRBD1 identical over 8 bases. The germline V gene has CDR1 GTSNPN and CDR2 SVGIG (reference sequence). The CDR3 is 14 amino acids. V shed 5 bases and J 1 base; nucleotides not matched to a gene: 6.

The V gene is TRBV2, the J gene TRBJ2-1; 8 bases agree with TRBD2. The germline V gene has CDR1 SNHLY and CDR2 FYNNEI. The CDR3 extends over 15 amino acids. After removal of 2 bases from V and 4 bases from J, the junction contained 4 bases not matched to a gene. The CDR3 here is CASSESGGPYNEQFF. The CDR3 nucleotides read TGTGCCAGCAGTGAAAGCGGGGGACCTTACAATGAGCAGTTCTTC. The full variable domain, rest sourced from reference TRBV2 and TRBJ2-1, is EPEVTQTPSHQVTQMGQEVILRCVPISNHLYFYWYRQILGQKVEFLVSFYNNEISEKSEIFDDQFSVERPDGSNFTLKIRSTKLEDSAMYFCASSESGGPYNEQFFGPGTRLTVL.

V and J are TRBV6-5 and TRBJ2-3; D perhaps matches TRBD2 (6 bases). Germline V gives CDR1 MNHEY, CDR2 SVGAGI. The CDR3 consists of 15 residues. Trimming left V 5 bases short and J 0 bases short, with 12 bases between. Written as DNA, the CDR3 is TGTGCCAGCAGTCCCCGCGGGACCAGCACAGATACGCAGTATTTT. Translation: CASSPRGTSTDTQYF.

V gene TRBV10-3 combines with J gene TRBJ2-2; D gene unclear. This CDR3 is built from 15 residues. With 0 bases removed from V and 6 bases from J, the gap between germline ends came to 11 bases. Germline values: CDR1 ENHRY, CDR2 SYGVKD. The DNA of the CDR3 is TGTGCCATCAGTGAGTCAAATAGTGTGGCCGGGGAGCTGTTTTTT. Amino acid sequence: CAISESNSVAGELFF.

The gene calls are TRBV4-1 and TRBJ1-5; TRBD1 might be the D (6 bases). With 5 bases removed from V and 1 base from J, the gap between germline ends came to 12 bases. This CDR3 spans 15 amino acids. Germline V gene lookup returns CDR1 MGHRA and CDR2 YSYEKL. The CDR3 reads CASSVRTASNQPQHF. DNA for the CDR3: TGCGCCAGCAGCGTACGGACAGCGAGCAATCAGCCCCAGCATTTT.